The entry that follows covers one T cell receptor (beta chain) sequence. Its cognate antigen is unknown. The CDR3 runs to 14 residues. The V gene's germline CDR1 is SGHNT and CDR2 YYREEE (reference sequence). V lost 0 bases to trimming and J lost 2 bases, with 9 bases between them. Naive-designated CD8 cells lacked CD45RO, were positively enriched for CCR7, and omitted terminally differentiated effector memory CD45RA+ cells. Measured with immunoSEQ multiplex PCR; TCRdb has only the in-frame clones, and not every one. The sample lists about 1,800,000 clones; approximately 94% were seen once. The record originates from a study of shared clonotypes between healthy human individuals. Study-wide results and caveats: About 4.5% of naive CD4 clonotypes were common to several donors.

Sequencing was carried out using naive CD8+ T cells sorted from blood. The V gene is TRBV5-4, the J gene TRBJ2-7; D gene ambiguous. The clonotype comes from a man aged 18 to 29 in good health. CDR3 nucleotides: TGTGCCAGCAGCTTGGGAGGCAACCCCTACGAGCAGTACTTC. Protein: CASSLGGNPYEQYF. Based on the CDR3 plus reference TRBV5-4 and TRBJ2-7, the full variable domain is ETGVTQSPTHLIKTRGQQVTLRCSSQSGHNTVSWYQQALGQGPQFIFQYYREEENGRGNFPPRFSGLQFPNYSSELNVNALELDDSALYLCASSLGGNPYEQYFGPGTRLTVT.